This TCR beta chain stems from a study of blood T cell repertoires in COVID-19. Study-wide context: Some COVID-19 samples were acute and others convalescent; all came from the United States, Italy and Spain. T cells, B-cell-depleted T cells, or PBMCs provided the cDNA or gDNA that served as material.

Under the authors' procedure: Amplification from reference gene primers served as the basis for estimated nucleated cell counts. Data came from immunoSEQ multiplex PCR; TCRdb stores just in-frame clones and leaves some out. That table supplies the V and J calls and clone size; D and trimming were determined from the DNA. The profile shows 200,000 to 250,000 clones, approximately 86% of them singletons. Germline assignment: CDR1 LGHNA and CDR2 YSLEER. This CDR3 has 17 amino acids. J lost 3 bases, V lost 0 bases, and 5 bases had no gene match. The chain carries TRBV4-3 and TRBJ2-2; 9 bases match TRBD2. This receptor was taken from a man between 60 and 75 years old with acute or convalescent COVID-19. Sequencing was done on a sample of peripheral blood. The CDR3 region is CASSQDSSGAYTGELFF. Here the CDR3 DNA reads TGCGCCAGCAGCCAAGATTCTAGCGGGGCCTACACCGGGGAGCTGTTTTTT.